The 17 T cell receptor beta chains listed next were all sequenced from one sample in a study of T cells in Graves' hyperthyroidism and ophthalmopathy. The TCR beta CDR3 regions underwent amplification using RNA transcripts as the source. The HTBI primer set drove a first-round RT-PCR of the TCR CDR3. From the multiplex PCR reads, TCRdb called clonotypes with MiXCR, one entry per CDR3 protein. Of about 290,000 distinct CDR3 sequences in the sample, roughly 14% were seen once. Material for sequencing was blood. The receptors come from a woman between 25 and 40 years old with Graves' hyperthyroidism that later progressed to Graves' ophthalmopathy.

The chain links TRBV20-1 to TRBJ2-5; D perhaps matches TRBD2 (6 bases). Germline V gene sequence: CDR1 DFQATT, CDR2 SNEGSKA (reference sequence). CDR3 length: 15 amino acids. The V gene lost 4 bases and the J gene lost 2 bases, with 17 bases spanning the gap. CDR3 DNA sequence: TGCAGTGCTATTGCCCGCGGGGTACTACAAGAGACCCAGTACTTC. It codes for CSAIARGVLQETQYF.

This clonotype showed up many times. The chain is built from TRBV28 and TRBJ1-1, with TRBD1 as a possible D gene (5 bases). The ends were cut back, 5 bases at V and 12 bases at J, with 16 bases in the middle. This CDR3 is 12 amino acids long. Germline CDR1 is MDHEN and CDR2 is SYDVKM. The CDR3 DNA follows: TGTGCCAGCAGTAAGGGGACCGCCAAACCTTTCTTT. Its protein is CASSKGTAKPFF.

This clonotype was counted ten times or more. The chain links TRBV5-1 to TRBJ2-5; unclear D gene. The CDR3 spans 16 residues. V shed 2 bases and J shed 5 bases, with 19 bases lying between them. Germline V gene lookup returns CDR1 SGHRS and CDR2 YFSETQ. DNA of the CDR3: TGCGCCAGCAGCTTCTTGGGCTGGGGTCCAGGCGAGACCCAGTACTTC. Protein product: CASSFLGWGPGETQYF. The full variable domain, in which reference TRBV5-1 and TRBJ2-5 provide the parts outside the CDR3, is KAGVTQTPRYLIKTRGQQVTLSCSPISGHRSVSWYQQTPGQGLQFLFEYFSETQRNKGNFPGRFSGRQFSNSRSEMNVSTLELGDSALYLCASSFLGWGPGETQYFGPGTRLLVL.

This clonotype was found many times. This chain connects TRBV6-2 or TRBV6-3 to TRBJ2-7; tentative D call: TRBD1 (6 bases). V lost 8 bases to trimming and J lost 2 bases, with 16 bases between them. The CDR3 loop spans 14 amino acids. CDR1 is MNHEY, CDR2 SVGEGT, per germline. CDR3 in amino acids: CASGDGSGAYEQYF. DNA for the CDR3: TGTGCCAGCGGGGACGGGTCAGGGGCCTACGAGCAGTACTTC.

DNA of the CDR3: TGTGCCAGTAGTAACCGGGACAGGGCCGATCAGCCCCAGCATTTT. Its protein is CASSNRDRADQPQHF. This sequence joins TRBV19 and TRBJ1-5, with TRBD1 identical over 9 bases. This CDR3 is 15 amino acids long. Germline V gene sequence: CDR1 LNHDA, CDR2 SQIVND (reference sequence). J was trimmed by 5 bases and V by 4 bases; bases with no gene match: 6. Together with reference TRBV19 and TRBJ1-5, the CDR3 gives the full variable domain: DGGITQSPKYLFRKEGQNVTLSCEQNLNHDAMYWYRQDPGQGLRLIYYSQIVNDFQKGDIAEGYSVSREKKESFPLTVTSAQKNPTAFYLCASSNRDRADQPQHFGDGTRLSIL.

This clonotype has just a few counts. V usage is TRBV10-3 and J usage is TRBJ2-7; a weak D match, TRBD2 (5 bases). The CDR3 has 14 residues. Trimming pared 4 bases from V and 0 bases from J, leaving 10 bases between. Germline V CDR1 and CDR2: ENHRY, SYGVKD. The CDR3 DNA sequence: TGTGCCATCAGTGCCCTCAGCGGCTCCTACGAGCAGTACTTC. Translated: CAISALSGSYEQYF.

This clonotype has a handful of counts. The chain couples TRBV20-1 to TRBJ2-5, with 11 bases lining up with TRBD2. This CDR3 contains 17 residues. The V segment lost 3 bases and the J segment 5 bases; nucleotides outside the gene matches: 14. Germline-derived CDR1 and CDR2 are DFQATT and SNEGSKA (reference sequence). The CDR3 DNA reads TGCAGTGCTAGGGATACCGGGACTAGCGGAGGGATGGAGACCCAGTACTTC. Protein sequence: CSARDTGTSGGMETQYF.

CDR3 sequence reads: CASSLALQSYEQYF. CDR3 coding DNA: TGTGCCAGCAGCTTAGCGTTACAATCCTACGAGCAGTACTTC. The V and J genes are TRBV11-2 and TRBJ2-7; D is uncertain. V was pared by 1 base and J by 1 base, with 8 bases between. CDR3 length: 14 amino acids. Germline V gives CDR1 SGHAT, CDR2 FQNNGV.

This clonotype was seen a few times. A much more abundant neighbour one base away suggests this may be a read error. The J gene is TRBJ1-5, the V gene TRBV7-9, with D possibly TRBD1 on 6 matching bases. The CDR3 covers 16 residues. Germline CDR1 reads SEHNR; CDR2 reads FQNEAQ (reference sequence). Trimming removed 1 base at V and 3 bases at J, with 13 bases between. The CDR3 DNA sequence: TGTGCCAGCAGCTTAGTGTCGGGGGGGCCCAATCAGCCCCAGCATTTT. Residues: CASSLVSGGPNQPQHF.

Many counts were recorded for this clonotype. This chain joins TRBV2 and TRBJ2-7; the match to TRBD1 covers 7 bases. The J segment lost 1 base and the V segment lost 6 bases, leaving 9 bases of the junction unmatched. The CDR3 runs 15 residues. Germline lookup yields CDR1 SNHLY and CDR2 FYNNEI. The CDR3 DNA reads TGTGCCAGCAGCGCCGCGACAGGGTTGTCCTACGAGCAGTACTTC. Translated, it gives CASSAATGLSYEQYF.

Many counts were recorded for this clonotype. The chain is built from TRBV20-1 and TRBJ2-4; 16 nucleotides match TRBD2. The CDR3 sequence is 17 residues long. The J segment lost 1 base and the V segment lost 6 bases, leaving 6 bases of the junction unmatched. Germline lookup yields CDR1 DFQATT and CDR2 SNEGSKA (reference sequence). The CDR3 reads CSAPGLAGGRAKNIQYF. CDR3 nucleotides: TGCAGTGCCCCGGGACTAGCGGGAGGGAGGGCCAAAAACATTCAGTACTTC.

This clonotype occurred many times. The chain uses TRBV19 and TRBJ2-5; TRBD1 agrees at 10 bases. Germline V CDR1 and CDR2: LNHDA, SQIVND (reference sequence). Unmatched junction bases numbered 8, after V lost 6 bases and J lost 4 bases. The CDR3 is 15 amino acids. CDR3 amino acids: CASSLRRDRGETQYF. CDR3 bases: TGTGCCAGTAGCCTTAGGAGGGACAGGGGAGAGACCCAGTACTTC.

This clonotype showed up many times. This sequence joins TRBV30 and TRBJ1-4; D ambiguous. The V gene's germline CDR1 is GTSNPN and CDR2 SVGIG (reference sequence). Trimming cost V 3 bases and J 2 bases, with 7 bases left between them. CDR3 length: 13 residues. CDR3 DNA: TGTGCCTGGAGCGACTACACTAATGAAAAACTGTTTTTT. Translating gives CAWSDYTNEKLFF.

This rearrangement joins TRBV11-2 to TRBJ2-5; maybe TRBD1 (5 bases). This CDR3 has 15 amino acids. Germline V CDR1 and CDR2: SGHAT, FQNNGV. V shed 4 bases and J shed 2 bases, with 14 bases lying between them. CDR3 DNA: TGTGCCAGCAGCTCCCCCGAGACAGTTCAAGAGACCCAGTACTTC. This translates into CASSSPETVQETQYF. The full variable domain, rest sourced from reference TRBV11-2 and TRBJ2-5, is EAGVAQSPRYKIIEKRQSVAFWCNPISGHATLYWYQQILGQGPKLLIQFQNNGVVDDSQLPKDRFSAERLKGVDSTLKIQPAKLEDSAVYLCASSSPETVQETQYFGPGTRLLVL.

This clonotype was seen more than once but under ten times. This chain joins TRBV4-1 and TRBJ2-1, with 8 bases fitting TRBD1. This CDR3 comprises 11 residues. CDR1 and CDR2 from the germline V gene are MGHRA and YSYEKL. With V trimmed by 8 bases and J by 8 bases, 2 bases remained unmatched. The CDR3 bases are TGCGCCAGCCAGGGGGCCGATGAGCAGTTCTTC. Translated: CASQGADEQFF.

This clonotype was seen many times. The V and J genes are TRBV25-1 and TRBJ2-3; D possibly uses TRBD1 or TRBD2 (5 bases each). The V end lost 1 base, the J end lost 2 bases, and 19 bases lay between the germline ends. Germline CDR1 is MGHDK and CDR2 is SYGVNS. The CDR3 contains 18 residues. The CDR3, as DNA: TGTGCCAGCAGTGAATCCCGTGGGGGAAGGGGTACCACAGATACGCAGTATTTT. Translating gives CASSESRGGRGTTDTQYF.

This clonotype has ten or more counts. The V call is TRBV7-8, the J call TRBJ2-2; a possible D gene is TRBD1 (6 bases). The ends were cut back, 5 bases at V and 0 bases at J, with 7 bases in the middle. The CDR3 loop spans 14 amino acids. Germline V gene sequence: CDR1 SGHVS, CDR2 FQNEAQ. The CDR3 nucleotides are TGTGCCAGCAGCAGGACAGCGAACACCGGGGAGCTGTTTTTT. Translated: CASSRTANTGELFF.